These 5 T cell receptor beta chains came from one sample sequenced in a study of OX40 agonist ivuxolimab in advanced cancers. Generated by immunoSEQ multiplex PCR, the TCRdb table keeps only in-frame clones and is missing some. The sample lists under 13,000 clones, more than 70% seen once, with about 14% in the top ten. The sample consisted of CD4+ or CD8+ T cells sorted from blood, taken in a trial of the OX40 agonist ivuxolimab. Receptor source: an adult with an advanced solid tumor such as melanoma, head and neck, liver or kidney cancer.

In DNA, the CDR3 is TGTGCCAGTAGTATTGCGTCGACCGGGGAGCTGTTTTTT. Protein: CASSIASTGELFF. This sequence joins TRBV19 and TRBJ2-2; no clear D. The length of the CDR3 is 13 residues. V dropped 3 bases and J dropped 5 bases, with 7 bases sitting between them. Per germline, CDR1 LNHDA and CDR2 SQIVND (reference sequence).

This clone appeared a single time. The chain has TRBV5-5 and TRBJ1-1; D gene uncertain. CDR1 and CDR2 from the germline V gene are SGHKS and YYEKEE (reference sequence). Trimming pared 2 bases from V and 0 bases from J, leaving 2 bases between. This CDR3 is 12 amino acids long. CDR3 residues: CASSFLNTEAFF. In DNA form, the CDR3 reads TGTGCCAGCAGCTTTCTGAACACTGAAGCTTTCTTT.

This clone was observed a handful of times. The chain carries TRBV7-9 and TRBJ2-7, with D possibly being TRBD1 or TRBD2 (5 bases each). Germline V gene data show CDR1 as SEHNR and CDR2 as FQNEAQ (reference sequence). The CDR3 runs 15 residues. Between the trimmed V and J ends, which lost 1 base and 5 bases, there was a span of 15 bases. The CDR3 DNA reads as TGTGCCAGCAGCTTAGTTCTACGGGGCGGCGACGAGCAGTACTTC. Amino acids: CASSLVLRGGDEQYF.

The CDR3: CAWDLTGMNTEAFF. The CDR3 nucleotides are TGTGCCTGGGACCTCACGGGGATGAACACTGAAGCTTTCTTT. The chain combines TRBV30 with TRBJ1-1; D remains unclear. CDR3 size: 14 residues. Trimming pared 5 bases from V and 0 bases from J, leaving 13 bases between. The germline V gene has CDR1 GTSNPN and CDR2 SVGIG (reference sequence).

The rearrangement uses TRBV27 and TRBJ1-1, with D unclear. Deletions cut 3 bases from V and 5 bases from J, with 10 bases between. The length of the CDR3 is 13 residues. Germline V gene sequence: CDR1 MNHEY, CDR2 SMNVEV (reference sequence). CDR3 region: CASSLGSLTEAFF. The CDR3 nucleotides read TGTGCCAGCAGTTTGGGCAGCCTAACTGAAGCTTTCTTT.